Sequencing of this TCR beta chain was carried out in a study of patients and donors after allogeneic stem cell transplantation (TCRdb year 2020). V was cut back by 4 bases and J by 5 bases, leaving a gap of 17 bases between them. The CDR3 runs 15 residues from the cysteine to the phenylalanine. Only CDR3 DNA is held: 45 bases, read in frame from base 1. Sequences KGHSH (CDR1) and LQKENI (CDR2) are obtained from the germline V gene. Libraries came from RT-PCR. Sequencing relied on a NextSeq 550. TCRdb passed the public sequencing reads through fastp at Q25 and MiXCR, retaining productive beta sequences. Every entry covers one CDR3 protein and lists the most common genes and DNA from its rows. In this sample the table shows over 200,000 distinct CDR3 sequences, less than 50% of which occur a single time. Jointly, the top ten make up around a tenth of the sample. A note on this clonotype: This clone's antigen is unknown. No base quality information exists; no much larger clone differs at one position.

This receptor was obtained from a human donor who was either an allogeneic HSCT recipient or a stem cell or donor lymphocyte infusion donor (not recorded which). It is not recorded whose cells these are; they may come from a transplant donor. The material sequenced was blood, either unsorted or a sorted T cell fraction (not recorded which). The sequence is built from TRBV18 and TRBJ1-1; the D region possibly corresponds to TRBD1 (5 bases align). CDR3 protein: CASSRGTWVGTEAFF. The DNA reads as follows: TGTGCCAGCTCACGTGGGACCTGGGTCGGTACTGAAGCTTTCTTT.